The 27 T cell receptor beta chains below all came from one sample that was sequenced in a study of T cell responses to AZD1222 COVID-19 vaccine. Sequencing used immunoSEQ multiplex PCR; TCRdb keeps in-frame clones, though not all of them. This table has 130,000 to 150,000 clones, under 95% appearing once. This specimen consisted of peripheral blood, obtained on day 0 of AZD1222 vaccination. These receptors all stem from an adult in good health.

For the CDR3, the DNA is TGTGCCAGCAGTTTATTTCATCCCTACGAGCAGTACTTC. It yields the protein CASSLFHPYEQYF. The rearrangement uses TRBV27 and TRBJ2-7, with D hard to call. Trimming removed 1 base at V and 2 bases at J, with 6 bases between. The CDR3 has 13 amino acids. Germline CDR1 is MNHEY and CDR2 is SMNVEV (reference sequence).

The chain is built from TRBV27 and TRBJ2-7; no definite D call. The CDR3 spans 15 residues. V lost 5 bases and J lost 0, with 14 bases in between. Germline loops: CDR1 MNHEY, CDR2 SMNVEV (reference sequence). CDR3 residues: CASSPKLDRSYEQYF. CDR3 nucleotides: TGTGCCAGCAGTCCCAAGCTAGACCGCTCCTACGAGCAGTACTTC.

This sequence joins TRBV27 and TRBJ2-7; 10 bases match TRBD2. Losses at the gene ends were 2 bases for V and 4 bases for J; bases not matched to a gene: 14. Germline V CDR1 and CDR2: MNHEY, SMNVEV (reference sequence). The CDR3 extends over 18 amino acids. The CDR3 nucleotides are TGTGCCAGCAGTTTACTATCCCCCGGACTAGCGGATGTTTACGAGCAGTACTTC. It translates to CASSLLSPGLADVYEQYF.

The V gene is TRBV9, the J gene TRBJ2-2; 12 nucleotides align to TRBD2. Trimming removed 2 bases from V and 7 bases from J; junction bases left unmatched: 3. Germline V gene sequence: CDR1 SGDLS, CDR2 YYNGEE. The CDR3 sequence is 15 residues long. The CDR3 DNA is TGTGCCAGCAGCGTGACTAGCGGGAGAATCGGGGAGCTGTTTTTT. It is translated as CASSVTSGRIGELFF.

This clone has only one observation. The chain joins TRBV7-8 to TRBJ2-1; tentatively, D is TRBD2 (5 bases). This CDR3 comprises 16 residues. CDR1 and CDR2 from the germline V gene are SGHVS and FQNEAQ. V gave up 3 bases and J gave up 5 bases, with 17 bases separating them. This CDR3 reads CASSFWVRSGDNEQFF. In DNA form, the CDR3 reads TGTGCCAGCAGCTTTTGGGTGAGGAGCGGAGACAATGAGCAGTTCTTC.

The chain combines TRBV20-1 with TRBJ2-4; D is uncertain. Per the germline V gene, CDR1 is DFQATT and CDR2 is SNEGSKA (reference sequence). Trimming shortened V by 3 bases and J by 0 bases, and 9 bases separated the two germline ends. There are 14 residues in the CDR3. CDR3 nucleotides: TGCAGTGCTAGTTCGCGCTTAGCCAAAAACATTCAGTACTTC. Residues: CSASSRLAKNIQYF.

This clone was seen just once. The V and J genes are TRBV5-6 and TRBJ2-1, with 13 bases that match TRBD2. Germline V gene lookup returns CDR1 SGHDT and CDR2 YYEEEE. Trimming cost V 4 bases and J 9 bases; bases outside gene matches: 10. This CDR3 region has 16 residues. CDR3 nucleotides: TGTGCCAGCAGCCCCCCCGGACTAGCGGGAGCTGGTGAGCAGTTCTTC. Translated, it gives CASSPPGLAGAGEQFF.

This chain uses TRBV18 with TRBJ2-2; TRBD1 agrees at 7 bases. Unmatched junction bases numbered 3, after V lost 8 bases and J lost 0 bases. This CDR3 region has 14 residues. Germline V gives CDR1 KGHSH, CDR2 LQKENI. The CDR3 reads CASRGGSNTGELFF. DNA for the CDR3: TGTGCCAGCCGAGGGGGCTCGAACACCGGGGAGCTGTTTTTT. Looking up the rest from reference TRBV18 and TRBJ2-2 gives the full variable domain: NAGVMQNPRHLVRRRGQEARLRCSPMKGHSHVYWYRQLPEEGLKFMVYLQKENIIDESGMPKERFSAEFPKEGPSILRIQQVVRGDSAAYFCASRGGSNTGELFFGEGSRLTVL.

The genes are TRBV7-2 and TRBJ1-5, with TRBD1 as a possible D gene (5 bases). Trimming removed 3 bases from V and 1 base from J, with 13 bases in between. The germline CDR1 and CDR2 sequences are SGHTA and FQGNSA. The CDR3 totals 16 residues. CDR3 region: CASSFRQGGSNQPQHF. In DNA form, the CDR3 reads TGTGCCAGCAGCTTCCGCCAGGGAGGGAGCAATCAGCCCCAGCATTTT.

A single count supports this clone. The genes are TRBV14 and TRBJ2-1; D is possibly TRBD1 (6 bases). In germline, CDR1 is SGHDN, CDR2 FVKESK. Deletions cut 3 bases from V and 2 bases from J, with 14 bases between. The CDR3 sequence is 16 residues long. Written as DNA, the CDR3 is TGTGCCAGCAGCCATAAGCACAGGGTCCCCTACAATGAGCAGTTCTTC. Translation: CASSHKHRVPYNEQFF.

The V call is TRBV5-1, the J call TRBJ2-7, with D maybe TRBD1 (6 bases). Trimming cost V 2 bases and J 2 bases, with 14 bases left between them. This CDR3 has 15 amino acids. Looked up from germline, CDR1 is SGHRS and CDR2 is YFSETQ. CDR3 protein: CASSFLPGATYEQYF. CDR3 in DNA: TGCGCCAGCAGCTTCTTGCCAGGGGCAACCTACGAGCAGTACTTC.

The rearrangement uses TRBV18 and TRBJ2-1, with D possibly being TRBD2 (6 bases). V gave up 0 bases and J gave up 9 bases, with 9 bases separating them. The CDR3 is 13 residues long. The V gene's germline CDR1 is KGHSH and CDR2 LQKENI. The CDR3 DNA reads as TGTGCCAGCTCACCACCGGGCGGGGTTGAGCAGTTCTTC. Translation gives CASSPPGGVEQFF.

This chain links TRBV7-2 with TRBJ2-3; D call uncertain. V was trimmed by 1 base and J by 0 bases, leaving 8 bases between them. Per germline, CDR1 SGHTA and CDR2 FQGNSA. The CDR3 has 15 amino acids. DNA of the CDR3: TGTGCCAGCAGCTTAGGTTCGACTAGCACAGATACGCAGTATTTT. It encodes CASSLGSTSTDTQYF. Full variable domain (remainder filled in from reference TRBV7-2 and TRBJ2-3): GAGVSQSPSNKVTEKGKDVELRCDPISGHTALYWYRQSLGQGLEFLIYFQGNSAPDKSGLPSDRFSAERTGGSVSTLTIQRTQQEDSAVYLCASSLGSTSTDTQYFGPGTRLTVL.

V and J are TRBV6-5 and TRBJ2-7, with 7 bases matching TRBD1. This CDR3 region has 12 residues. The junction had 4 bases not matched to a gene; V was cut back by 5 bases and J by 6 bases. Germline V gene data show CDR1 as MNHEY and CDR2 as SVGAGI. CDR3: CASSPTGTEQYF. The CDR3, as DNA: TGTGCCAGCAGTCCGACAGGGACCGAGCAGTACTTC.

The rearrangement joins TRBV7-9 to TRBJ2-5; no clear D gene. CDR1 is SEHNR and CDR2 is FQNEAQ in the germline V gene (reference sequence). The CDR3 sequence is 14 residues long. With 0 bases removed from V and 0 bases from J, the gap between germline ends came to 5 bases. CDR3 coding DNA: TGTGCCAGCAGCTTAGCGGGGTACCAAGAGACCCAGTACTTC. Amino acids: CASSLAGYQETQYF.

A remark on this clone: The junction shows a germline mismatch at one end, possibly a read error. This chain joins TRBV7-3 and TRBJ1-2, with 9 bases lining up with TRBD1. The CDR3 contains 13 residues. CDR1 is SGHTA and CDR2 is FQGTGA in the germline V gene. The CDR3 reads CASSSRQGQGLFF. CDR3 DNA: TGTGCCAGCAGCTCCCGCCAAGGACAGGGGCTATTCTTC.

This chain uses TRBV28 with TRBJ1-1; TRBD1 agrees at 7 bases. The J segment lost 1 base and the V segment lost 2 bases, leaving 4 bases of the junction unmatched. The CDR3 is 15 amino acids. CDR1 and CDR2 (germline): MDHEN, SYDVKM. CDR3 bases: TGTGCCAGCAGTTTAGCGACAGGGACGAACACTGAAGCTTTCTTT. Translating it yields CASSLATGTNTEAFF.

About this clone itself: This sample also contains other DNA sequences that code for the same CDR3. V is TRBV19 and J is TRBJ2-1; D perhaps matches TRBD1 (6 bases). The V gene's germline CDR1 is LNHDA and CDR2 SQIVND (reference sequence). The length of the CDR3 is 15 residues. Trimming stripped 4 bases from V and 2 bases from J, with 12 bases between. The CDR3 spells CASSTGTSTYNEQFF. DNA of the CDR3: TGTGCCAGTAGTACCGGGACAAGCACCTACAATGAGCAGTTCTTC.

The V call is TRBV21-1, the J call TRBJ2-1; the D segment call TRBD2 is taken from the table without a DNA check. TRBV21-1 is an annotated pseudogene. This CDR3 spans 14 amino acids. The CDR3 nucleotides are TGTGCCAACCAGCTGGGACTAGCGCACAATGAGCAGTTCTTC. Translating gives CANQLGLAHNEQFF.

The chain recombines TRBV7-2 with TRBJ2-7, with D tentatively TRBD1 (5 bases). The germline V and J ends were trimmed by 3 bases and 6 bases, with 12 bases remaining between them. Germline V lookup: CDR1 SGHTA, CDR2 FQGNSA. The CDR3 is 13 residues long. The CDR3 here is CASSFRGTPEQYF. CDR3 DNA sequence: TGTGCCAGCAGCTTTAGGGGAACCCCCGAGCAGTACTTC.

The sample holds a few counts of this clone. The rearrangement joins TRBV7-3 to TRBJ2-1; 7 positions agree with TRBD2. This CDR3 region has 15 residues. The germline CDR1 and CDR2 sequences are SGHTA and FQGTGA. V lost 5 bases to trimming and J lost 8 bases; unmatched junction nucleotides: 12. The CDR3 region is CASSPVGAGLDEQFF. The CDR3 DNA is TGTGCCAGCAGCCCCGTTGGAGCGGGATTGGATGAGCAGTTCTTC. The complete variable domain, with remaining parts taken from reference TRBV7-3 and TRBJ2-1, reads GAGVSQTPSNKVTEKGKYVELRCDPISGHTALYWYRQSLGQGPEFLIYFQGTGAADDSGLPNDRFFAVRPEGSVSTLKIQRTERGDSAVYLCASSPVGAGLDEQFFGPGTRLTVL.

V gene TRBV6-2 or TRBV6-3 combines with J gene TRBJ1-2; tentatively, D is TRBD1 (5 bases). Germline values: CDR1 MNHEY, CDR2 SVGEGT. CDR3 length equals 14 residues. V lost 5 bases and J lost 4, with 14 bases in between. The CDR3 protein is CASSNRGSGYGYTF. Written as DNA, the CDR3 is TGTGCCAGCAGTAATAGGGGTTCCGGCTATGGCTACACCTTC.

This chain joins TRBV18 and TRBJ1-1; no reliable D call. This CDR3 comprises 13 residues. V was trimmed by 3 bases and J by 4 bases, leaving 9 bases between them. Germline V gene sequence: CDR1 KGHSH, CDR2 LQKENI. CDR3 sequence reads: CASSPGSGTEAFF. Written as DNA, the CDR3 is TGTGCCAGCTCACCGGGTAGTGGCACTGAAGCTTTCTTT. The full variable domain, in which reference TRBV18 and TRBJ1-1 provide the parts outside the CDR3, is NAGVMQNPRHLVRRRGQEARLRCSPMKGHSHVYWYRQLPEEGLKFMVYLQKENIIDESGMPKERFSAEFPKEGPSILRIQQVVRGDSAAYFCASSPGSGTEAFFGQGTRLTVV.

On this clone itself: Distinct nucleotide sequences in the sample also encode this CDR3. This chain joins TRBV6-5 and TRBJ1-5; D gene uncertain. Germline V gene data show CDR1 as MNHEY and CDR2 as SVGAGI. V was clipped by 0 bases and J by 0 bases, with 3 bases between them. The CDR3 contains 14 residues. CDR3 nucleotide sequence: TGTGCCAGCAGTTACTCAGGTAGCAATCAGCCCCAGCATTTT. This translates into CASSYSGSNQPQHF.

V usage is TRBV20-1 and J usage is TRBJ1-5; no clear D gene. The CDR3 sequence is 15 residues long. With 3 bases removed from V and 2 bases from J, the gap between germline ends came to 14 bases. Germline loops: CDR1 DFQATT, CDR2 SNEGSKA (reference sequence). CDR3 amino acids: CSASRGVGGNQPQHF. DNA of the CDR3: TGCAGTGCTAGTCGCGGGGTCGGGGGCAATCAGCCCCAGCATTTT.

CDR3 bases: TGTGCCAGCACTTCGAACACTGAAGCTTTCTTT. Translating gives CASTSNTEAFF. The chain combines TRBV6-5 with TRBJ1-1; unclear D gene. The CDR3 spans 11 residues. Germline assignment: CDR1 MNHEY and CDR2 SVGAGI. V lost 7 bases and J 1 base, leaving 4 bases between the germline ends.

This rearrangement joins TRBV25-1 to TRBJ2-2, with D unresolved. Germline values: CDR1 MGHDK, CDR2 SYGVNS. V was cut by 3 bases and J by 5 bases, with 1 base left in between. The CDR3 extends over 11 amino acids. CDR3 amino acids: CASSETGELFF. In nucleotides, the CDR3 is TGTGCCAGCAGTGAGACCGGGGAGCTGTTTTTT.